Sequencing of this T cell receptor (beta chain) was carried out in a study of blood T cell repertoires in COVID-19. In the study overall: Acute and convalescent COVID-19 specimens originated in the United States, Italy and Spain.

How the authors handled the data: Reference gene primer amplification gave nucleated cell count estimates. Measured with immunoSEQ multiplex PCR; TCRdb has only the in-frame clones, and not every one. The V and J calls and the clone size are those of that table, but D and trimming were determined from the DNA. The sample has roughly 400,000 clones, about 89% seen once. The CDR3 runs to 13 residues. The V gene lost 7 bases and the J gene lost 5 bases, with 14 bases spanning the gap. From germline, CDR1 is LNHDA and CDR2 SQIVND (reference sequence). The sequencing input was peripheral blood. This chain uses TRBV19 with TRBJ2-5; TRBD1 might be the D (5 bases). The TCR sequence derives from a woman aged 55-69 years with COVID-19, enrolled during active disease. CDR3 nucleotides: TGTGCCAGTACCCGACAGAGTGGGGAGACCCAGTACTTC. Protein product: CASTRQSGETQYF.